The 28 T cell receptor beta chains presented below share a single source sample, sequenced in a study of STAT5B mutations in CD4+ large granular lymphocyte leukemia. Profiled with immunoSEQ multiplex PCR; TCRdb holds only in-frame clones, not every one. The sample lists fewer than 25,000 clones; about four fifths were seen once. Sequenced input: CD4+ T cells from blood buffy coats. The receptors originated from a human donor in good health.

CDR3 protein: CASSTTRGSTGELFF. In DNA, the CDR3 is TGTGCCAGCAGCACTACAAGGGGGAGCACCGGGGAGCTGTTTTTT. The rearrangement joins TRBV6-1 to TRBJ2-2; TRBD1 is a possible D gene (6 bases). The CDR3 is made up of 15 amino acids. Trimming took off 6 bases at V and 4 bases at J, with 15 bases between the two ends. In germline, CDR1 is MNHNS, CDR2 SASEGT.

This sequence joins TRBV27 and TRBJ2-7, with D unresolved. Germline CDR1 reads MNHEY; CDR2 reads SMNVEV (reference sequence). Trimming stripped 2 bases from V and 3 bases from J, with 8 bases between. The CDR3 totals 13 residues. The CDR3 is CASSLKQNYEQYF. The CDR3 nucleotides read TGTGCCAGCAGTTTAAAACAGAACTACGAGCAGTACTTC.

CDR3 DNA sequence: TGTGCCAGCAGTATGTACAGGGCGGGCGGCTACACCTTC. It yields the protein CASSMYRAGGYTF. The rearrangement links TRBV28 to TRBJ1-2; D is possibly TRBD1 (6 bases). Germline V gene data show CDR1 as MDHEN and CDR2 as SYDVKM. V dropped 5 bases and J dropped 8 bases, with 15 bases sitting between them. The CDR3 runs to 13 residues.

This chain joins TRBV4-1 and TRBJ2-2; 14 bases fit TRBD2. Per germline, CDR1 MGHRA and CDR2 YSYEKL. This CDR3 has 18 amino acids. Trimming took 1 base from V and 7 from J; bases not matched to a gene: 8. The CDR3 region has the DNA TGCGCCAGCAGCCAAGGGGGACTAGCGGGAGTCGGGGTCGGGGAGCTGTTTTTT. Translating it yields CASSQGGLAGVGVGELFF.

As DNA, the CDR3 is TGTGCCATCAGGGGAGATAGAGGGGAGACCCAGTACTTC. Translating it yields CAIRGDRGETQYF. V and J are TRBV10-3 and TRBJ2-5; D might be TRBD2 (5 bases). Trimming cost V 6 bases and J 5 bases, with 13 bases left between them. The CDR3 contains 13 residues. Germline CDR1 reads ENHRY; CDR2 reads SYGVKD.

The chain couples TRBV5-6 to TRBJ2-2, with D possibly called TRBD1 or TRBD2 (6 bases each). Looked up from germline, CDR1 is SGHDT and CDR2 is YYEEEE. This CDR3 spans 14 amino acids. V shed 1 base and J shed 7 bases, with 11 bases lying between them. The DNA of the CDR3 is TGTGCCAGCAGCTTGAGGGGGGCCGTCGGGGAGCTGTTTTTT. Its translation is CASSLRGAVGELFF.

The rearrangement links TRBV9 to TRBJ1-2, with D perhaps TRBD1 (6 bases). This CDR3 region has 14 residues. The V end was cut by 0 bases, the J end by 8 bases, with 14 bases between. Germline V gene data show CDR1 as SGDLS and CDR2 as YYNGEE. CDR3 bases: TGTGCCAGCAGCGTAGATGGCGGGGGCCGGGGCTACACCTTC. It translates to CASSVDGGGRGYTF.

The genes are TRBV2 and TRBJ1-5; a possible D gene is TRBD1 (5 bases). Germline loops: CDR1 SNHLY, CDR2 FYNNEI. There are 16 residues in the CDR3. Trimming took off 6 bases at V and 4 bases at J, with 19 bases between the two ends. Written as DNA, the CDR3 is TGTGCCAGCAGGACCCAGGGCTCCGGATTAAATCAGCCCCAGCATTTT. Translated, it gives CASRTQGSGLNQPQHF. Looking up the rest from reference TRBV2 and TRBJ1-5 gives the full variable domain: EPEVTQTPSHQVTQMGQEVILRCVPISNHLYFYWYRQILGQKVEFLVSFYNNEISEKSEIFDDQFSVERPDGSNFTLKIRSTKLEDSAMYFCASRTQGSGLNQPQHFGDGTRLSIL.

This clone came up a few times. The chain uses TRBV29-1 and TRBJ1-1; TRBD1 is a possible D gene (5 bases). V gave up 4 bases and J gave up 6 bases, with 15 bases separating them. CDR1 is SQVTM and CDR2 is ANQGSEA in the germline V gene. This CDR3 region has 13 residues. In nucleotides, the CDR3 is TGCAGCGTTGTAGACCCAGGACATTCTGAAGCTTTCTTT. Amino acid sequence: CSVVDPGHSEAFF.

The gene calls are TRBV18 and TRBJ2-3, with D unresolved. The CDR3 is made up of 15 amino acids. Looked up from germline, CDR1 is KGHSH and CDR2 is LQKENI. V gave up 1 base and J gave up 6 bases, with 14 bases separating them. The CDR3 is CASSPLASLSDTQYF. The CDR3 DNA reads as TGTGCCAGCTCACCACTGGCCTCCCTCAGCGATACGCAGTATTTT.

This chain links TRBV5-1 with TRBJ2-6, with unresolved D. Germline-derived CDR1 and CDR2 are SGHRS and YFSETQ. The V end was cut by 0 bases, the J end by 0 bases, with 10 bases between. The CDR3 is 17 amino acids. This CDR3 is CASSLGQIGSGANVLTF. The CDR3 DNA is TGCGCCAGCAGCTTGGGACAAATCGGCTCTGGGGCCAACGTCCTGACTTTC.

This chain links TRBV28 with TRBJ2-5, with D unclear. CDR1 and CDR2 from the germline V gene are MDHEN and SYDVKM. This CDR3 has 14 residues. Trimming took off 5 bases at V and 2 bases at J, with 12 bases between the two ends. This CDR3 is CASSRPQPQETQYF. The DNA of the CDR3 is TGTGCCAGCAGTCGCCCGCAGCCACAAGAGACCCAGTACTTC.

This clone was seen only a few times. The V gene is TRBV10-3, the J gene TRBJ2-7, with D tentatively TRBD1 or TRBD2 (5 bases each). CDR3 size: 13 residues. Germline lookup yields CDR1 ENHRY and CDR2 SYGVKD. The V gene lost 4 bases and the J gene lost 1 base, with 8 bases spanning the gap. CDR3 sequence: CAISGDLSYEQYF. CDR3 coding DNA: TGTGCCATCAGTGGGGACCTATCCTACGAGCAGTACTTC.

On this clone itself: An end of the junction does not agree with germline; a read error may underlie this. J is TRBJ2-1 and V is TRBV7-3; 7 bases fit TRBD2. The CDR3 extends over 15 amino acids. Germline assignment: CDR1 SGHTA and CDR2 FQGTGA. The CDR3, as DNA: TGTGCCAGCAGCCTAACGGGGAGGGCCTACAATGAGCAGTTCTTC. Its translation is CASSLTGRAYNEQFF.

The rearrangement links TRBV11-2 to TRBJ2-2; D is possibly TRBD1 (5 bases). CDR3 length equals 15 residues. Trimming cost V 4 bases and J 5 bases, with 14 bases left between them. CDR1 and CDR2 (germline): SGHAT, FQNNGV. The CDR3 is CASSSQGLWTGELFF. The DNA for the CDR3 is TGTGCCAGCAGCTCGCAGGGTTTGTGGACCGGGGAGCTGTTTTTT.

The V and J genes are TRBV7-9 and TRBJ2-7; D is unclear. This CDR3 region has 17 residues. The germline CDR1 and CDR2 sequences are SEHNR and FQNEAQ (reference sequence). V lost 3 bases, J lost 4 bases, and 22 bases lay in between. The CDR3 sequence: CASSFSQDAWLPYEQYF. CDR3 nucleotide sequence: TGTGCCAGCAGCTTTTCCCAAGATGCCTGGCTCCCGTACGAGCAGTACTTC.

V gene TRBV30 combines with J gene TRBJ2-5; D ambiguous. Germline lookup yields CDR1 GTSNPN and CDR2 SVGIG (reference sequence). The germline V and J ends were trimmed by 2 bases and 5 bases, with 6 bases remaining between them. This CDR3 comprises 11 residues. CDR3 sequence (DNA): TGTGCCTGGAGTTCTTTGGAGACCCAGTACTTC. Its protein product is CAWSSLETQYF. The full variable domain, rest sourced from reference TRBV30 and TRBJ2-5, is SQTIHQWPATLVQPVGSPLSLECTVEGTSNPNLYWYRQAAGRGLQLLFYSVGIGQISSEVPQNLSASRPQDRQFILSSKKLLLSDSGFYLCAWSSLETQYFGPGTRLLVL.

V is TRBV12-2 and J is TRBJ2-3. TRBV12-2 is designated a pseudogene. The CDR3 spans 15 residues. Written as DNA, the CDR3 is TGTGCAAGTCGCTTAGTTGAGGGGCTCACAGATACGCAGTATTTT. Protein: CASRLVEGLTDTQYF.

V is TRBV5-1 and J is TRBJ2-3; no firm D call. Trimming stripped 0 bases from V and 1 base from J, with 12 bases between. Germline assignment: CDR1 SGHRS and CDR2 YFSETQ. The CDR3 contains 16 residues. CDR3 sequence: CASSLVAAGGTDTQYF. CDR3 coding DNA: TGCGCCAGCAGCTTGGTGGCAGCAGGCGGCACAGATACGCAGTATTTT.

V is TRBV30 and J is TRBJ2-5, with D perhaps matching TRBD1 or TRBD2 (6 bases each). V lost 5 bases to trimming and J lost 6 bases, with 16 bases between them. Germline CDR1 is GTSNPN and CDR2 is SVGIG (reference sequence). The CDR3 sequence is 13 residues long. CDR3 region: CAWGGQSKKTQYF. The CDR3, as DNA: TGTGCCTGGGGGGGGCAGTCCAAAAAGACCCAGTACTTC.

The genes are TRBV6-4 and TRBJ2-3, with 10 bases that match TRBD2. This CDR3 spans 14 amino acids. J gave up 3 bases and V 7 bases, and 4 bases lay outside the gene matches. Germline V gene lookup returns CDR1 MRHNA and CDR2 SNTAGT. CDR3 residues: CASKAGGNTDTQYF. CDR3 bases: TGTGCCAGCAAAGCGGGAGGGAATACAGATACGCAGTATTTT.

The chain couples TRBV4-1 to TRBJ2-5; D gene ambiguous. Looked up from germline, CDR1 is MGHRA and CDR2 is YSYEKL. Trimming left V 1 base short and J 3 bases short, with 18 bases between. The CDR3 totals 17 residues. This CDR3 is CASSQVLGPVNKETQYF. The CDR3 DNA follows: TGCGCCAGCAGCCAAGTATTGGGCCCAGTGAATAAAGAGACCCAGTACTTC.

V and J are TRBV7-2 and TRBJ1-4; the D gene is possibly TRBD1 (5 bases). CDR1 and CDR2 (germline): SGHTA, FQGNSA. CDR3 size: 15 residues. Trimming cost V 1 base and J 8 bases, with 14 bases left between them. This chain's CDR3 is CASSLGGVYGEKLFF. The CDR3 bases are TGTGCCAGCAGCTTAGGAGGGGTCTATGGAGAAAAACTGTTTTTT. Variable domain in full (rest from reference TRBV7-2 and TRBJ1-4): GAGVSQSPSNKVTEKGKDVELRCDPISGHTALYWYRQSLGQGLEFLIYFQGNSAPDKSGLPSDRFSAERTGGSVSTLTIQRTQQEDSAVYLCASSLGGVYGEKLFFGSGTQLSVL.

The V call is TRBV10-3, the J call TRBJ2-5, with 8 nucleotides matching TRBD1. The V gene end was trimmed by 3 bases and the J gene end by 6 bases; junction bases not matched to a gene: 9. This CDR3 is 15 amino acids long. The germline V gene has CDR1 ENHRY and CDR2 SYGVKD. The CDR3 DNA reads TGTGCCATCAGTGAATCGGCAGGGGGCCCCAAGACCCAGTACTTC. It codes for CAISESAGGPKTQYF.

The chain recombines TRBV30 with TRBJ2-5; D call uncertain. The V and J ends lost 2 bases and 5 bases respectively, with 6 bases between them. Germline loops: CDR1 GTSNPN, CDR2 SVGIG (reference sequence). The CDR3 consists of 11 residues. The CDR3 nucleotides read TGTGCCTGGAGTCACGTCGAGACCCAGTACTTC. This encodes CAWSHVETQYF.

The V and J genes are TRBV5-1 and TRBJ2-3; D is uncertain. Germline V gene data show CDR1 as SGHRS and CDR2 as YFSETQ. V was cut by 0 bases and J by 5 bases, with 4 bases left in between. The CDR3 has 12 residues. The CDR3 DNA follows: TGCGCCAGCAGCTTGGAGATAGATACGCAGTATTTT. Protein: CASSLEIDTQYF.

The rearrangement links TRBV5-1 to TRBJ2-3; 12 bases map to TRBD2. Per the germline V gene, CDR1 is SGHRS and CDR2 is YFSETQ. This CDR3 is 18 amino acids long. J gave up 2 bases and V 0 bases, and 7 bases lay outside the gene matches. Here the CDR3 DNA reads TGCGCCAGCAGCTTGGGAAGGACTAGCGGGGAAATCACAGATACGCAGTATTTT. Its translation: CASSLGRTSGEITDTQYF.

The rearrangement joins TRBV5-8 to TRBJ2-1; 9 bases align to TRBD2. The CDR3 is made up of 15 amino acids. CDR1 and CDR2 (germline): SGHTS, YDEGEE. Trimming at V came to 4 bases and at J to 3 bases, leaving 5 bases not matched to a gene. The CDR3 DNA follows: TGTGCCAGCAGCCTGGGACTAGCTAGCTACAATGAGCAGTTCTTC. As protein: CASSLGLASYNEQFF.